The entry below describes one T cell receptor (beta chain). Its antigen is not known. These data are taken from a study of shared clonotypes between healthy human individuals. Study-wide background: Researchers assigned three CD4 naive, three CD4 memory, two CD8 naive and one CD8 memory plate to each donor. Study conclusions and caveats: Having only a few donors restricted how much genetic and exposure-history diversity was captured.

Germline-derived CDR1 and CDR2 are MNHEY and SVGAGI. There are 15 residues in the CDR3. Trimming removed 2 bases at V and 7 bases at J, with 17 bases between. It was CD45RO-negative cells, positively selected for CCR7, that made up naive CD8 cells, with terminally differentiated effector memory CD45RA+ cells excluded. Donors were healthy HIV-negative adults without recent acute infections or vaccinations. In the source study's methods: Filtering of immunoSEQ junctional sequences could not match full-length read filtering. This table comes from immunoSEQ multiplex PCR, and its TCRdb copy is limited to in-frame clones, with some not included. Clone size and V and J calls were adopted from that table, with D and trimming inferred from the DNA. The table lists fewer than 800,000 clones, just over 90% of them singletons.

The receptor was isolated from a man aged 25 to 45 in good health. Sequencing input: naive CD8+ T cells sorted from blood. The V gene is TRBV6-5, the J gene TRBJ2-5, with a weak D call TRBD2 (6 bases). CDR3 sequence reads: CASSYGGSSFGTQYF. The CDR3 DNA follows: TGTGCCAGCAGTTACGGAGGGTCCAGTTTCGGGACCCAGTACTTC.